This TCR beta chain was found in a study of post-analysis software for immune sequencing data. Overall study results and limits: Controls had lower frequencies than patients of a few TRBV segments, which included TRBV5-6, TRBV5-1 and TRBV20-1.

There are a few counts of this clonotype. Its target is not known. V lost 0 bases to trimming and J lost 8 bases, with 10 bases between them. Per germline, CDR1 MNHEY and CDR2 SVGAGI. This CDR3 is built from 13 residues. The TCR beta cDNA libraries contained unique molecular identifiers. TCRdb processed the PCR reads anew with MiXCR; each CDR3 protein has one entry. This table has around 710,000 distinct CDR3 sequences, 40% to 55% appearing once. The V call is TRBV6-5, the J call TRBJ1-2; D may be TRBD1 (6 bases). Sequenced sample: blood. The receptor's source is a girl aged 10-17 years with multiple sclerosis. CDR3 nucleotides: TGTGCCAGCAGTTACTCGGAGGGGGGGGGCTACACCTTC. Translation gives CASSYSEGGGYTF.